The 22 T cell receptor beta chains below come from one sample, sequenced in a study of post-analysis software for immune sequencing data. No antigen has been identified for these receptors. Study-level points and caveats: Patients carried roughly five TRBV segments more frequently than controls did, and TRBV5-6, TRBV5-1 and TRBV20-1 were among them.

cDNA libraries of TCR beta carried unique molecular identifiers. TCRdb used MiXCR to reprocess the PCR reads, holding one entry per CDR3 protein. The sample yields a few hundred thousand distinct CDR3 sequences, less than 40% seen once. The sample taken for sequencing was blood. Every receptor here comes from a girl under 18 with multiple sclerosis.

The V call is TRBV28, the J call TRBJ2-7; possible D gene TRBD2, 5 bases. This CDR3 contains 13 residues. Per the germline V gene, CDR1 is MDHEN and CDR2 is SYDVKM. Trimming took 6 bases from V and 2 from J, leaving 11 bases between them. The CDR3 spells CASRTTGTYEQYF. CDR3 sequence (DNA): TGTGCCAGCAGGACGACGGGGACCTACGAGCAGTACTTC.

The CDR3: CASSPLGQSYNSPLHF. CDR3 nucleotide sequence: TGTGCCAGCAGCCCCCTCGGGCAGTCCTATAATTCACCCCTCCACTTT. V usage is TRBV7-9 and J usage is TRBJ1-6, with D hard to call. This CDR3 spans 16 amino acids. Germline lookup yields CDR1 SEHNR and CDR2 FQNEAQ (reference sequence). The germline V and J ends were trimmed by 5 bases and 1 base, with 12 bases remaining between them.

The J gene is TRBJ2-7, the V gene TRBV27; 7 bases align to TRBD1. The V and J ends lost 2 bases and 2 bases, in that order; junction bases with no gene match: 3. The CDR3 is 14 amino acids. CDR1 MNHEY and CDR2 SMNVEV come from the germline V gene (reference sequence). The CDR3 coding sequence is TGTGCCAGCAGTTTAGGACAGGATACCTACGAGCAGTACTTC. It translates to CASSLGQDTYEQYF.

This clonotype occurred many times. This sequence joins TRBV5-5 and TRBJ1-5; a weak D match, TRBD1 (5 bases). Trimming left V 5 bases short and J 5 bases short, with 11 bases between. The CDR3 is made up of 13 amino acids. Germline CDR1 SGHKS, CDR2 YYEKEE (reference sequence). CDR3: CASSPQGDQPQHF. The DNA for the CDR3 is TGTGCCAGCAGTCCCCAAGGGGATCAGCCCCAGCATTTT.

The table lists this clonotype with a few counts. This rearrangement joins TRBV9 to TRBJ2-5; D remains ambiguous. This CDR3 has 13 residues. Trimming cost V 0 bases and J 5 bases, with 8 bases left between them. Germline V gene sequence: CDR1 SGDLS, CDR2 YYNGEE. Written as DNA, the CDR3 is TGTGCCAGCAGCGTAGCGTCCTCGGAGACCCAGTACTTC. Protein: CASSVASSETQYF.

The V call is TRBV6-5, the J call TRBJ1-2, with TRBD1 matching over 10 bases. Germline assignment: CDR1 MNHEY and CDR2 SVGAGI. CDR3 length equals 17 residues. V gave up 4 bases and J gave up 4 bases; unmatched junction bases: 12. The CDR3: CASSWRPGTGEVYGYTF. The CDR3 bases are TGTGCCAGCAGTTGGCGTCCCGGGACAGGGGAGGTCTATGGCTACACCTTC.

Only a few counts were recorded for this clonotype. The chain employs TRBV20-1 and TRBJ2-1; D not certain. With 6 bases removed from V and 4 bases from J, the gap between germline ends came to 4 bases. Germline V gives CDR1 DFQATT, CDR2 SNEGSKA (reference sequence). The CDR3 consists of 10 residues. The CDR3 loop is CSATYNEQFF. CDR3 coding DNA: TGCAGTGCCACTTACAATGAGCAGTTCTTC.

In its sample, this clonotype was seen once. This chain links TRBV28 with TRBJ2-2, with TRBD2 as a possible D gene (5 bases). Germline lookup yields CDR1 MDHEN and CDR2 SYDVKM. The CDR3 extends over 15 amino acids. Trimming shortened V by 5 bases and J by 4 bases, and 14 bases separated the two germline ends. DNA of the CDR3: TGTGCCAGCAGTCCAGGAGCGGCGGTCACCGGGGAGCTGTTTTTT. This codes for CASSPGAAVTGELFF.

A few counts support this clonotype. This chain connects TRBV5-6 to TRBJ2-5; 8 positions match TRBD1. The DNA end favors TRBJ2-7, so the J call may be wrong. Germline V CDR1 and CDR2: SGHDT, YYEEEE. The CDR3 sequence is 15 residues long. The CDR3 protein is CASSFLDRGVSEQYF. The CDR3 nucleotides are TGTGCCAGCAGCTTCCTCGACAGGGGTGTGAGCGAGCAGTACTTC.

The J gene is TRBJ2-7, the V gene TRBV11-2, with D possibly called TRBD1 or TRBD2 (5 bases each). V lost 1 base, J lost 3 bases, and 13 bases lay in between. This CDR3 spans 15 amino acids. The V gene's germline CDR1 is SGHAT and CDR2 FQNNGV. CDR3 sequence reads: CASSLAPGQGYEQYF. In DNA form, the CDR3 reads TGTGCCAGCAGCTTAGCCCCGGGGCAGGGCTACGAGCAGTACTTC.

The chain carries TRBV5-1 and TRBJ1-1; D gene unclear. Trimming removed 0 bases at V and 3 bases at J, with 15 bases between. This CDR3 is 16 amino acids long. Germline CDR1 is SGHRS and CDR2 is YFSETQ. DNA for the CDR3: TGCGCCAGCAGCTTGGTCCGGTTCGGGGTGGACACTGAAGCTTTCTTT. Protein product: CASSLVRFGVDTEAFF.

This clonotype was seen only a few times. This CDR3 is CASSQEPGLSGYEQYF. The CDR3, as DNA: TGCGCCAGCAGCCAAGAGCCCGGACTTAGCGGCTACGAGCAGTACTTC. The gene calls are TRBV4-1 and TRBJ2-7; D is perhaps TRBD2 (6 bases). The germline V gene has CDR1 MGHRA and CDR2 YSYEKL. CDR3 length: 16 amino acids. V shed 0 bases and J shed 3 bases, with 15 bases lying between them.

There are a few counts of this clonotype. The CDR3 loop is CASRAQYDRASPDSNQPQHF. Here the CDR3 DNA reads TGTGCCAGCAGAGCACAATATGACAGGGCCTCCCCCGATAGCAATCAGCCCCAGCATTTT. The genes are TRBV12-3 or TRBV12-4 and TRBJ1-5; TRBD1 agrees at 7 bases. This CDR3 region has 20 residues. V was clipped by 6 bases and J by 0 bases; unmatched bases: 20.

The genes are TRBV6-5 and TRBJ1-2; D remains ambiguous. CDR1 is MNHEY, CDR2 SVGAGI, per germline. This CDR3 has 13 amino acids. Trimming cost V 1 base and J 6 bases, with 9 bases left between them. The CDR3 DNA follows: TGTGCCAGCAGTTACTTGAGGGAGGATGGCTACACCTTC. Protein product: CASSYLREDGYTF.

The V gene is TRBV6-4, the J gene TRBJ1-1, with 8 bases identical to TRBD1. J gave up 4 bases and V 6 bases, and 7 bases lay outside the gene matches. The germline V gene has CDR1 MRHNA and CDR2 SNTAGT. This CDR3 is built from 14 residues. The CDR3 loop is CASRSQGGSTEAFF. The CDR3 bases are TGTGCCAGCAGGTCACAGGGGGGGAGCACTGAAGCTTTCTTT.

In its sample, this clonotype was seen a few times. This chain joins TRBV20-1 and TRBJ2-1, with TRBD2 matching 7 bases. The CDR3 extends over 16 amino acids. Germline V gene lookup returns CDR1 DFQATT and CDR2 SNEGSKA (reference sequence). V shed 0 bases and J 5 bases; nucleotides not matched to a gene: 10. CDR3 bases: TGCAGTGCTAGAGAGTGGCGGGGGTCACGTCACAATGAGCAGTTCTTC. It yields the protein CSAREWRGSRHNEQFF.

As regards this clonotype: Just one base apart from a much larger clone, this may be a read error. This chain uses TRBV11-2 with TRBJ2-4, with 7 nucleotides matching TRBD2. CDR1 is SGHAT and CDR2 is FQNNGV in the germline V gene. The V segment lost 10 bases and the J segment 0 bases; nucleotides outside the gene matches: 3. The CDR3 sequence is 13 residues long. The CDR3 DNA sequence: TGTGCCACCGCGGGAGCAGCCAAAAACATTCAGTACTTC. Protein: CATAGAAKNIQYF.

This sequence joins TRBV7-2 and TRBJ1-1; D is unclear. Trimming removed 1 base from V and 0 bases from J, with 9 bases in between. The CDR3 covers 15 residues. Germline values: CDR1 SGHTA, CDR2 FQGNSA. CDR3 region: CASSLGSQLNTEAFF. The CDR3 region has the DNA TGTGCCAGCAGCTTAGGGAGTCAGTTGAACACTGAAGCTTTCTTT.

The V call is TRBV4-1, the J call TRBJ2-1; the D gene could be TRBD1 or TRBD2 (5 bases each). Germline values: CDR1 MGHRA, CDR2 YSYEKL. V lost 1 base to trimming and J lost 5 bases, with 12 bases between them. The CDR3 sequence is 15 residues long. The CDR3: CASSQGNGANNEQFF. In nucleotides, the CDR3 is TGCGCCAGCAGCCAAGGGAACGGGGCAAACAATGAGCAGTTCTTC.

This clonotype was seen more than once but under ten times. V usage is TRBV12-5 and J usage is TRBJ2-1; D gene uncertain. Germline-derived CDR1 and CDR2 are LGHNT and FRNRAP. The CDR3 totals 10 residues. Trimming shortened V by 6 bases and J by 9 bases, and 6 bases separated the two germline ends. As DNA, the CDR3 is TGTGCTAGTGGCTGGGGTGAGCAGTTCTTC. Amino acids: CASGWGEQFF.

The chain joins TRBV20-1 to TRBJ2-5; 8 bases are a match to TRBD2. The CDR3 runs to 14 residues. CDR1 is DFQATT, CDR2 SNEGSKA, per germline (reference sequence). J gave up 2 bases and V 5 bases, and 7 bases lay outside the gene matches. CDR3 DNA sequence: TGCAGTGCTCCCCCGGGGGGGGTACAAGAGACCCAGTACTTC. The encoded protein is CSAPPGGVQETQYF.

This clonotype was observed a few times. The rearrangement joins TRBV6-6 to TRBJ1-1; D not resolved. Germline CDR1 and CDR2: MNHNY and SVGAGI (reference sequence). This CDR3 has 13 residues. V lost 2 bases to trimming and J lost 3 bases, with 7 bases between them. The CDR3 sequence: CASSYLGDTEAFF. DNA of the CDR3: TGTGCCAGCAGTTACCTGGGAGACACTGAAGCTTTCTTT.